The 9 T cell receptor beta chains below were found in one sample sequenced in a study of blood T cell repertoires in COVID-19. Method: immunoSEQ multiplex PCR; TCRdb's copy keeps in-frame clones and lacks some. The sample contains roughly 80,000 clones, 90% of which appear only once. Sequenced input: peripheral blood. These TCRs come from a man aged 55 to 70 with acute or convalescent COVID-19.

This rearrangement joins TRBV29-1 to TRBJ2-1, with 9 bases matching TRBD2. V lost 4 bases to trimming and J lost 2 bases; unmatched junction nucleotides: 6. The CDR3 length is 15 residues. Germline CDR1 and CDR2: SQVTM and ANQGSEA. The CDR3 DNA is TGCAGCGTTGTCAGGGGCGGGAGGGCCTACAATGAGCAGTTCTTC. Protein product: CSVVRGGRAYNEQFF.

The rearrangement joins TRBV5-1 to TRBJ2-5, with a possible D match to TRBD2 (6 bases). CDR3 length: 14 residues. V was cut by 0 bases and J by 7 bases, with 13 bases left in between. Germline-derived CDR1 and CDR2 are SGHRS and YFSETQ. The CDR3 region has the DNA TGCGCCAGCAGCTTGGCGGCTAGCGAAGGGACCCAGTACTTC. Protein product: CASSLAASEGTQYF. Combining the CDR3 with reference TRBV5-1 and TRBJ2-5 gives the whole variable domain KAGVTQTPRYLIKTRGQQVTLSCSPISGHRSVSWYQQTPGQGLQFLFEYFSETQRNKGNFPGRFSGRQFSNSRSEMNVSTLELGDSALYLCASSLAASEGTQYFGPGTRLLVL.

The V gene is TRBV7-6, the J gene TRBJ2-3; tentatively, D is TRBD2 (5 bases). V was cut by 6 bases and J by 6 bases, with 16 bases left in between. Germline lookup yields CDR1 SGHVS and CDR2 FNYEAQ. This CDR3 region has 14 residues. In DNA, the CDR3 is TGTGCCAGCAGTCCGCCCTCGGGAATTGATACGCAGTATTTT. Protein sequence: CASSPPSGIDTQYF.

This clone was found once. This sequence joins TRBV2 and TRBJ1-3; 9 bases match TRBD1. CDR1 SNHLY and CDR2 FYNNEI come from the germline V gene. The ends lost 4 bases at V and 3 bases at J; junction bases unmatched: 4. The CDR3 runs 15 residues. The CDR3: CASSGGTGYGNTIYF. The CDR3 bases are TGTGCCAGCAGTGGTGGGACAGGGTATGGAAACACCATATATTTT.

The genes are TRBV7-2 and TRBJ2-7, with 12 bases identical to TRBD1. Germline-derived CDR1 and CDR2 are SGHTA and FQGNSA. The CDR3 has 16 amino acids. The V gene end was trimmed by 2 bases and the J gene end by 6 bases; junction bases not matched to a gene: 8. DNA for the CDR3: TGTGCCAGCAGCTTAAATTCAGGGACAGGGGGCCTCGAGCAGTACTTC. This sequence encodes CASSLNSGTGGLEQYF. Full variable domain (rest looked up from reference TRBV7-2 and TRBJ2-7): GAGVSQSPSNKVTEKGKDVELRCDPISGHTALYWYRQSLGQGLEFLIYFQGNSAPDKSGLPSDRFSAERTGGSVSTLTIQRTQQEDSAVYLCASSLNSGTGGLEQYFGPGTRLTVT.

The V and J genes are TRBV19 and TRBJ2-2; tentative D call: TRBD1 (6 bases). Germline CDR1 LNHDA, CDR2 SQIVND (reference sequence). The CDR3 loop spans 15 amino acids. The germline V and J ends were trimmed by 9 bases and 1 base, with 15 bases remaining between them. CDR3 DNA sequence: TGTGCCAGCCAGTCCGGGACAAGGAACACCGGGGAGCTGTTTTTT. Translated, it gives CASQSGTRNTGELFF.

V and J are TRBV11-2 and TRBJ2-7, with 7 bases lining up with TRBD2. V shed 0 bases and J 3 bases; nucleotides not matched to a gene: 5. CDR1 is SGHAT and CDR2 is FQNNGV in the germline V gene. The CDR3 is made up of 15 amino acids. The CDR3 protein is CASSLDSSGVYEQYF. The CDR3 nucleotides read TGTGCCAGCAGCTTAGATTCTAGCGGAGTCTACGAGCAGTACTTC.

The V and J genes are TRBV5-6 and TRBJ1-1, with a weak D call TRBD1 (6 bases). The germline V gene encodes CDR1 SGHDT and CDR2 YYEEEE. This CDR3 comprises 12 residues. V lost 4 bases and J 4 bases, leaving 8 bases between the germline ends. Here the CDR3 DNA reads TGTGCCAGCAGCAGAGGGGGCACTGAAGCTTTCTTT. Translating gives CASSRGGTEAFF.

For the CDR3, the DNA is TGTGCCAGCAGCTTCCGATCCGGGACTAGTGCCTACAATGAGCAGTTCTTC. It is translated as CASSFRSGTSAYNEQFF. The chain has TRBV7-9 and TRBJ2-1; the match to TRBD2 covers 8 bases. The CDR3 extends over 17 amino acids. The trim removed 3 bases at V and 2 bases at J, leaving 9 bases unmatched. Germline CDR1 reads SEHNR; CDR2 reads FQNEAQ (reference sequence).